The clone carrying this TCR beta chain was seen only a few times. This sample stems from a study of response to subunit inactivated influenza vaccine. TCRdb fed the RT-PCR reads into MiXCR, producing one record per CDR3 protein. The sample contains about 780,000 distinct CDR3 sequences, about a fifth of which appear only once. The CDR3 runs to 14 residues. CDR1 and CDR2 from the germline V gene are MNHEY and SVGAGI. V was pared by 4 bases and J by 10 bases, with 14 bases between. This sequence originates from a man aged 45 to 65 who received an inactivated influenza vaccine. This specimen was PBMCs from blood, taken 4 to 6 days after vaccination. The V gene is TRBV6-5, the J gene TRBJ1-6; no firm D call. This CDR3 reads CASSLSGGSSPLHF. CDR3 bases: TGTGCCAGCAGTTTATCAGGTGGTAGCTCACCCCTCCACTTT.